Listed here are 14 T cell receptor beta chains from one sample, sequenced in a study of blood T cell repertoires in COVID-19. Profiling relied on immunoSEQ multiplex PCR, and the TCRdb table lists in-frame clones only, not all of them. Found here are approximately 350,000 clones, 85% to 90% of them singletons; the top ten hold about 6.7%. The sample consisted of peripheral blood. The source of these receptors is a woman in her 70s with COVID-19, enrolled during active disease.

About this clone: This specimen includes other DNA sequences encoding the same CDR3. The rearrangement joins TRBV24-1 to TRBJ1-1; D gene unclear. The CDR3 length is 13 residues. V lost 9 bases and J 1 base, leaving 11 bases between the germline ends. Germline V gene data show CDR1 as KGHDR and CDR2 as SFDVKD. The CDR3 is CATSRTGNTEAFF. In DNA form, the CDR3 reads TGTGCCACCTCCAGGACTGGGAACACTGAAGCTTTCTTT.

The V and J genes are TRBV4-1 and TRBJ1-1; possible D gene TRBD1, 5 bases. The CDR3 consists of 15 residues. Germline CDR1 and CDR2: MGHRA and YSYEKL. Trimming pared 5 bases from V and 6 bases from J, leaving 19 bases between. The CDR3 sequence: CASSARGQGNPEAFF. The CDR3 DNA is TGCGCCAGCAGCGCCCGAGGTCAGGGCAATCCTGAAGCTTTCTTT.

The chain couples TRBV3-1 (or the pseudogene TRBV3-2) to TRBJ2-1; 8 positions agree with TRBD1. The CDR3 covers 13 residues. The V segment lost 1 base and the J segment 9 bases; nucleotides outside the gene matches: 2. Looked up from germline, CDR1 is LGHDT and CDR2 is YNNKEL (reference sequence). The CDR3 region is CASSQGQGLEQFF. The CDR3 bases are TGTGCCAGCAGCCAAGGACAGGGGCTTGAGCAGTTCTTC.

This clone was picked up one time. The same CDR3 is also encoded by other DNA sequences in this sample. The rearrangement joins TRBV19 to TRBJ1-5; unclear D gene. This CDR3 comprises 14 residues. V lost 3 bases, J lost 2 bases, and 8 bases lay in between. Germline CDR1 LNHDA, CDR2 SQIVND (reference sequence). CDR3 region: CASSIWQGNQPQHF. The CDR3 DNA sequence: TGTGCCAGTAGTATCTGGCAGGGCAATCAGCCCCAGCATTTT.

The J gene is TRBJ1-1, the V gene TRBV10-1; D call uncertain. Germline V gene sequence: CDR1 WNHNN, CDR2 SYGVQD (reference sequence). The CDR3 contains 12 residues. V was clipped by 3 bases and J by 11 bases, with 13 bases between them. The CDR3 nucleotides read TGCGCCAGCAGTGACTCTGAGGAAGAGGCTTTCTTT. As protein: CASSDSEEEAFF.

This clone was seen only a few times. The rearrangement uses TRBV7-2 and TRBJ1-3; the D gene is possibly TRBD1 (5 bases). The CDR3 sequence is 14 residues long. Germline CDR1 and CDR2: SGHTA and FQGNSA. V was cut by 3 bases and J by 4 bases, with 10 bases left in between. CDR3 amino acids: CASSFFTGGNTIYF. In DNA form, the CDR3 reads TGTGCCAGCAGCTTTTTTACAGGAGGAAACACCATATATTTT.

The genes are TRBV30 and TRBJ2-3, with TRBD1 matching over 11 bases. V dropped 2 bases and J dropped 3; count of bases not matched to a gene: 7. Germline CDR1 is GTSNPN and CDR2 is SVGIG (reference sequence). This CDR3 is built from 16 residues. CDR3 region: CAWSTGTGGKTDTQYF. Here the CDR3 DNA reads TGTGCCTGGAGTACCGGGACAGGGGGTAAAACAGATACGCAGTATTTT.

The J gene is TRBJ1-2, the V gene TRBV19, with 7 positions matching TRBD1. CDR1 and CDR2 from the germline V gene are LNHDA and SQIVND (reference sequence). The V and J ends lost 8 bases and 0 bases, in that order; junction bases with no gene match: 9. The CDR3 totals 15 residues. CDR3 loop: CASGGQEGTNYGYTF. DNA for the CDR3: TGTGCCAGTGGAGGACAGGAGGGCACTAACTATGGCTACACCTTC.

The DNA of the CDR3 is TGTGCCAGCAGCTCCCGGGACAGTACCTACGAGCAGTACTTC. This encodes CASSSRDSTYEQYF. The rearrangement uses TRBV13 and TRBJ2-7; TRBD1 matches at 7 bases. CDR1 is PRHDT and CDR2 is FYEKMQ in the germline V gene (reference sequence). The V and J ends lost 4 bases and 2 bases, in that order; junction bases with no gene match: 5. The CDR3 contains 14 residues.

The chain couples TRBV5-1 to TRBJ2-1; D possibly corresponds to TRBD2 (6 bases). V gave up 2 bases and J gave up 5 bases, with 14 bases separating them. The CDR3 covers 15 residues. Per germline, CDR1 SGHRS and CDR2 YFSETQ. The CDR3 coding sequence is TGCGCCAGCAGCTTTAGCGGAGCGTTAAACAATGAGCAGTTCTTC. It yields the protein CASSFSGALNNEQFF.

V usage is TRBV28 and J usage is TRBJ2-2; D is unclear. Trimming stripped 3 bases from V and 6 bases from J, with 11 bases between. From germline, CDR1 is MDHEN and CDR2 SYDVKM. The CDR3 is 14 residues long. CDR3 bases: TGTGCCAGCAGTTTTTTCAGATTTGCCGGGGAGCTGTTTTTT. This codes for CASSFFRFAGELFF.

The chain combines TRBV19 with TRBJ1-2; perhaps TRBD1 as D (6 bases). Trimming took 5 bases from V and 5 from J, leaving 12 bases between them. The CDR3 totals 13 residues. CDR1 is LNHDA, CDR2 SQIVND, per germline (reference sequence). In nucleotides, the CDR3 is TGTGCCAGTAGTCCAGGGGATCGGTATGGCTACACCTTC. Its protein product is CASSPGDRYGYTF.

This clone was recorded only once. The chain joins TRBV9 to TRBJ2-3; 10 nucleotides match TRBD2. The ends lost 4 bases at V and 0 bases at J; junction bases unmatched: 5. The CDR3 sequence is 16 residues long. Germline V gene data show CDR1 as SGDLS and CDR2 as YYNGEE. Written as DNA, the CDR3 is TGTGCCAGCAGCTTTGGACTAGCGGAGAGCACAGATACGCAGTATTTT. It is translated as CASSFGLAESTDTQYF.

This clone has only a few counts. The chain has TRBV4-1 and TRBJ1-2; 8 bases are shared with TRBD1. V gave up 4 bases and J gave up 4 bases; unmatched junction bases: 14. There are 17 residues in the CDR3. CDR1 MGHRA and CDR2 YSYEKL come from the germline V gene. This CDR3 reads CASSPNPRDRLLYGYTF. In DNA form, the CDR3 reads TGCGCCAGCAGCCCCAATCCCCGGGACAGGCTTCTCTATGGCTACACCTTC.